The rows below give T cell receptor beta chains drawn from one sample of a study of cytomegalovirus exposure and HLA in healthy donors. TCRdb keeps only in-frame clones here, not all; method: immunoSEQ multiplex PCR. The data contain more than 150,000 clones, 76% of them singletons. Sample: PBMCs. These receptors originate from a man between 18 and 29 years old in good health and CMV-seronegative. CDR3s include the opening cysteine and the closing phenylalanine or tryptophan.

TRBV7-8	TRBJ2-2	CASSLVGQQTGELFF
TRBV7-2	TRBJ1-4	CASSLGQVWNEKLFF
TRBV28	TRBJ2-1	CASSLGGGGLRNEQFF
TRBV15	TRBJ2-4	CATSRWTGQAKNIQYF
TRBV30	TRBJ2-7	CALGEGGGCEQYF
TRBV15	TRBJ2-7	CATSRGQGEGEQYF
TRBV20-1	TRBJ1-1	CSAPFLTEAFF
TRBV2	TRBJ2-3	CASTPVEDTQYF
TRBV28	TRBJ1-6	CASSFGQPGRAPLHF
TRBV30	TRBJ1-3	CAWSLNSGNTIYF
TRBV6-5	TRBJ2-5	CASSYSAGTQYF
TRBV2	TRBJ2-7	CASGPSSTTGEQYF
TRBV5-4	TRBJ2-3	CASSLAASGGRDTQYF
TRBV7-9	TRBJ1-1	CASNLLSTEAFF
TRBV29-1	TRBJ2-4	CSVFSRDKIAWDKNIQYF
TRBV5-8	TRBJ2-7	CASSLEGRGSHEQYF
TRBV1	.	CTSSQGPSGGPLSYEQYF
TRBV4-1	TRBJ2-7	CASSQEKITIWYRDNSLYEQYF
TRBV2	TRBJ2-1	CASREGLAGGSEQFF
TRBV7-2	TRBJ2-1	CASSLRRGADNEQFF
TRBV2	TRBJ1-5	CASSEVRGNQPQHF